Each of the 26 T cell receptor beta chains below was sequenced from the same sample in a study of T cells in Graves' hyperthyroidism and ophthalmopathy. Amplified TCR beta CDR3 regions derived from RNA transcripts. When the TCR CDR3 underwent first-round RT-PCR, the HTBI primer set was used. One entry per CDR3 protein results from TCRdb running MiXCR on the multiplex PCR reads. The table has some 440,000 distinct CDR3 sequences, 15% to 19% seen once. The sequencing input was blood. These receptors were obtained from a woman aged 18-29 years with Graves' hyperthyroidism.

The rearrangement joins TRBV5-4 to TRBJ2-1; 14 bases are a match to TRBD2. With V trimmed by 4 bases and J by 3 bases, 6 bases remained unmatched. The germline V gene encodes CDR1 SGHNT and CDR2 YYREEE (reference sequence). The CDR3 is made up of 17 amino acids. CDR3 DNA: TGTGCCAGCAGCCCCGCGGGACTAGCGGGGGACTACAATGAGCAGTTCTTC. It translates to CASSPAGLAGDYNEQFF.

The V gene is TRBV14, the J gene TRBJ1-6; D unclear. Germline-derived CDR1 and CDR2 are SGHDN and FVKESK. Trimming cost V 1 base and J 8 bases, with 9 bases left between them. The CDR3 is made up of 14 amino acids. CDR3 bases: TGTGCCAGCAGCCAAGCCAGTGCGTATTCACCCCTCCACTTT. Protein sequence: CASSQASAYSPLHF. Full variable domain (rest looked up from reference TRBV14 and TRBJ1-6): EAGVTQFPSHSVIEKGQTVTLRCDPISGHDNLYWYRRVMGKEIKFLLHFVKESKQDESGMPNNRFLAERTGGTYSTLKVQPAELEDSGVYFCASSQASAYSPLHFGNGTRLTVT.

V and J are TRBV5-1 and TRBJ2-3; TRBD2 is a possible D gene (5 bases). V was pared by 0 bases and J by 4 bases, with 15 bases between. The CDR3 runs 16 residues. Germline CDR1 reads SGHRS; CDR2 reads YFSETQ. The CDR3 loop is CASSLAGFSGADTQYF. CDR3 sequence (DNA): TGCGCCAGCAGCTTGGCGGGATTTAGTGGCGCAGATACGCAGTATTTT.

The sample holds many counts of this clonotype. CDR3 protein: CASSRESRAGNTIYF. Written as DNA, the CDR3 is TGTGCCAGCAGCCGCGAGTCCAGGGCTGGAAACACCATATATTTT. This chain links TRBV3-1 with TRBJ1-3, with D tentatively TRBD1 (5 bases). Trimming pared 4 bases from V and 2 bases from J, leaving 12 bases between. This CDR3 contains 15 residues. The germline V gene has CDR1 LGHDT and CDR2 YNNKEL (reference sequence). Drawing the rest from reference TRBV3-1 and TRBJ1-3, the complete variable domain is DTAVSQTPKYLVTQMGNDKSIKCEQNLGHDTMYWYKQDSKKFLKIMFSYNNKELIINETVPNRFSPKSPDKAHLNLHINSLELGDSAVYFCASSRESRAGNTIYFGEGSWLTVV.

There are many counts of this clonotype. The chain links TRBV3-1 to TRBJ1-1; D is unclear. CDR3 length: 14 residues. Germline CDR1 LGHDT, CDR2 YNNKEL (reference sequence). The V gene lost 1 base and the J gene lost 0 bases, with 6 bases spanning the gap. CDR3 DNA sequence: TGTGCCAGCAGCCAAGGGGTGGTGAACACTGAAGCTTTCTTT. It codes for CASSQGVVNTEAFF.

This clonotype appeared a few times. The chain joins TRBV6-1 to TRBJ1-5; D not resolved. Germline values: CDR1 MNHNS, CDR2 SASEGT. Trimming shortened V by 5 bases and J by 11 bases, and 13 bases separated the two germline ends. This CDR3 has 12 residues. CDR3 amino acids: CASSSPLSAQHF. The DNA for the CDR3 is TGTGCCAGCAGTTCCCCTCTCTCGGCCCAGCATTTT.

This clonotype was seen more than once but under ten times. The chain carries TRBV5-6 and TRBJ2-1, with 10 bases fitting TRBD2. With V trimmed by 4 bases and J by 9 bases, 10 bases remained unmatched. There are 15 residues in the CDR3. CDR1 and CDR2 from the germline V gene are SGHDT and YYEEEE. Here the CDR3 reads CASSLSGGVFGEQFF. The CDR3 nucleotides are TGTGCCAGCAGCCTCAGCGGGGGGGTGTTCGGTGAGCAGTTCTTC.

This clonotype was seen many times. The rearrangement links TRBV9 to TRBJ2-2; D may match TRBD1 or TRBD2 (6 bases each). Germline CDR1 SGDLS, CDR2 YYNGEE. The CDR3 has 17 amino acids. Trimming left V 1 base short and J 3 bases short, with 16 bases between. CDR3 residues: CASSVSRLEGDTGELFF. Here the CDR3 DNA reads TGTGCCAGCAGCGTATCCCGACTAGAGGGGGACACCGGGGAGCTGTTTTTT.

J is TRBJ1-5 and V is TRBV28; D gene unclear. Looked up from germline, CDR1 is MDHEN and CDR2 is SYDVKM. V lost 1 base to trimming and J lost 8 bases, with 15 bases between them. This CDR3 spans 15 amino acids. The CDR3 region is CASSLFPAPREPQHF. CDR3 coding DNA: TGTGCCAGCAGTTTATTCCCGGCCCCGCGGGAGCCCCAGCATTTT. Variable domain in full (rest from reference TRBV28 and TRBJ1-5): DVKVTQSSRYLVKRTGEKVFLECVQDMDHENMFWYRQDPGLGLRLIYFSYDVKMKEKGDIPEGYSVSREKKERFSLILESASTNQTSMYLCASSLFPAPREPQHFGDGTRLSIL.

This sequence joins TRBV3-1 and TRBJ2-7; 8 bases map to TRBD1. J was trimmed by 5 bases and V by 0 bases; bases with no gene match: 6. The CDR3 consists of 15 residues. Looked up from germline, CDR1 is LGHDT and CDR2 is YNNKEL (reference sequence). The CDR3 coding sequence is TGTGCCAGCAGCCAAGATCTCAGGGGGCCCCACGAGCAGTACTTC. Its translation: CASSQDLRGPHEQYF.

This chain connects TRBV10-2 to TRBJ2-2; 12 nucleotides match TRBD2. The CDR3 has 16 amino acids. The germline CDR1 and CDR2 sequences are WSHSY and SAAADI. After removal of 4 bases from V and 10 bases from J, the junction contained 10 bases not matched to a gene. The CDR3 here is CASSGIKRLAGEELFF. For the CDR3, the DNA is TGCGCCAGCAGTGGCATAAAAAGACTAGCGGGAGAGGAGCTGTTTTTT.

The chain joins TRBV20-1 to TRBJ2-7; 8 bases map to TRBD1. CDR1 is DFQATT and CDR2 is SNEGSKA in the germline V gene (reference sequence). J lost 5 bases, V lost 0 bases, and 6 bases had no gene match. This CDR3 region has 14 residues. CDR3 DNA sequence: TGCAGTGCTAGAGATGGGGACAGGTTCAACGAGCAGTACTTC. Translating gives CSARDGDRFNEQYF.

This clonotype has ten or more counts. CDR3 sequence reads: CASSLAAPGQGGTEAFF. DNA for the CDR3: TGTGCCAGCAGCTTAGCGGCCCCAGGACAAGGAGGAACTGAAGCTTTCTTT. V is TRBV7-3 and J is TRBJ1-1; possible D gene TRBD1, 5 bases. CDR3 length: 17 amino acids. V shed 2 bases and J shed 5 bases, with 21 bases lying between them. Germline V gene data show CDR1 as SGHTA and CDR2 as FQGTGA.

This clonotype was recorded many times. J is TRBJ1-2 and V is TRBV11-2, with TRBD1 as a possible D gene (5 bases). The germline gives CDR1 SGHAT, CDR2 FQNNGV. Trimming removed 4 bases from V and 3 bases from J, with 15 bases in between. The CDR3 extends over 15 amino acids. This CDR3 is CASSSPSQGDYGYTF. The CDR3 DNA reads as TGTGCCAGCAGCTCCCCATCCCAGGGCGACTATGGCTACACCTTC.

This clonotype occurred many times. The chain carries TRBV27 and TRBJ1-4; 8 positions agree with TRBD1. With V trimmed by 6 bases and J by 8 bases, 11 bases remained unmatched. Germline CDR1 and CDR2: MNHEY and SMNVEV (reference sequence). The CDR3 is 15 residues long. The CDR3 DNA sequence: TGTGCCAGCAGCCGCCGACAGGGGTTGCAGGAAAAACTGTTTTTT. Protein sequence: CASSRRQGLQEKLFF.

A note on this clonotype: Sequence at one end of the junction differs from germline and may be a read error. The chain is built from TRBV6-1 and TRBJ2-1, with 13 bases lining up with TRBD2. The CDR3 loop spans 15 amino acids. Germline assignment: CDR1 MNHNS and CDR2 SASEGT. The CDR3 region is CAISVGTSGNNEQFF. Written as DNA, the CDR3 is TGTGCCATCAGTGTTGGGACTAGCGGGAACAATGAGCAGTTCTTC.

For this clonotype: This may arise from a read error, as a much more abundant clone is one base away. The chain links TRBV6-5 to TRBJ2-5, with D possibly TRBD2 on 5 matching bases. The CDR3 extends over 14 amino acids. Germline lookup yields CDR1 MNHEY and CDR2 SVGAGI. The CDR3 loop reads CASSYPGIQEAQYF. In DNA form, the CDR3 reads TGTGCCAGCAGTTACCCGGGGATCCAAGAGGCCCAGTACTTC.

This clonotype has only a few counts. At one end the junction does not follow the germline gene, possibly because of a read error. The rearrangement links TRBV9 to TRBJ2-7; D is perhaps TRBD2 (7 bases). This CDR3 region has 14 residues. The germline CDR1 and CDR2 sequences are SGDLS and YYNGEE. CDR3 DNA sequence: TGTGCCGGCAGCGGGGACAAGGGGGGACTCGAGCAGCACTTC. It codes for CAGSGDKGGLEQHF.

This clonotype was counted between two and nine times. This sequence joins TRBV9 and TRBJ2-1, with D perhaps matching TRBD2 (5 bases). V was pared by 0 bases and J by 6 bases, with 10 bases between. The germline gives CDR1 SGDLS, CDR2 YYNGEE. The CDR3 runs to 14 residues. The CDR3 loop is CASSVAGILNEQFF. In DNA, the CDR3 is TGTGCCAGCAGCGTAGCGGGAATACTCAATGAGCAGTTCTTC. The entire variable domain, with the rest obtained from reference TRBV9 and TRBJ2-1, is as follows: DSGVTQTPKHLITATGQRVTLRCSPRSGDLSVYWYQQSLDQGLQFLIQYYNGEERAKGNILERFSAQQFPDLHSELNLSSLELGDSALYFCASSVAGILNEQFFGPGTRLTVL.

There are many counts of this clonotype. This chain links TRBV25-1 with TRBJ1-2; 8 positions agree with TRBD1. The CDR3 totals 12 residues. V was pared by 6 bases and J by 8 bases, with 5 bases of the junction left unmatched. From germline, CDR1 is MGHDK and CDR2 SYGVNS. CDR3 region: CASSGTGRGYTF. DNA of the CDR3: TGTGCCAGCAGCGGGACAGGAAGGGGCTACACCTTC.

This clonotype showed up many times. This rearrangement joins TRBV7-3 to TRBJ2-1; tentative D call: TRBD2 (6 bases). The CDR3 loop spans 15 amino acids. The V and J ends lost 1 base and 4 bases respectively, with 11 bases between them. Germline values: CDR1 SGHTA, CDR2 FQGTGA. In nucleotides, the CDR3 is TGTGCCAGCAGCTTAAACGGCGGGAAGTACAATGAGCAGTTCTTC. As protein: CASSLNGGKYNEQFF.

A word on this clonotype: Given a much more abundant clone one base away, this may be a read error. The gene calls are TRBV29-1 and TRBJ2-1; 15 nucleotides match TRBD2. The length of the CDR3 is 16 residues. The germline V gene has CDR1 SQVTM and CDR2 ANQGSEA. CDR3 sequence: CGVEDRTSGGANEQFF. DNA for the CDR3: TGCGGCGTTGAAGATCGGACTAGCGGGGGGGCGAATGAGCAGTTCTTC.

The V and J genes are TRBV5-1 and TRBJ2-1; tentative D call: TRBD1 (7 bases). The CDR3 is 14 amino acids. Trimming removed 2 bases at V and 12 bases at J, with 18 bases between. Germline loops: CDR1 SGHRS, CDR2 YFSETQ. The CDR3 DNA is TGCGCCAGCAGCTTAGATAGCAGGGGGGCCGGGCAGTTCTTC. Translation: CASSLDSRGAGQFF. The full variable domain, rest sourced from reference TRBV5-1 and TRBJ2-1, is KAGVTQTPRYLIKTRGQQVTLSCSPISGHRSVSWYQQTPGQGLQFLFEYFSETQRNKGNFPGRFSGRQFSNSRSEMNVSTLELGDSALYLCASSLDSRGAGQFFGPGTRLTVL.

This sequence joins TRBV10-2 and TRBJ2-1; 11 bases match TRBD2. Trimming removed 2 bases from V and 9 bases from J; junction bases left unmatched: 6. CDR3 length equals 15 residues. Per the germline V gene, CDR1 is WSHSY and CDR2 is SAAADI. CDR3 sequence reads: CASSERLAGGGEQFF. The DNA of the CDR3 is TGCGCCAGCAGTGAGAGGCTAGCGGGGGGCGGTGAGCAGTTCTTC.

The CDR3 here is CSAPGPAYTGELFF. The DNA of the CDR3 is TGCAGCGCCCCGGGCCCAGCCTACACCGGGGAGCTGTTTTTT. The J gene is TRBJ2-2, the V gene TRBV20-1; D is ambiguous. CDR3 length equals 14 residues. Per germline, CDR1 DFQATT and CDR2 SNEGSKA (reference sequence).

This clonotype was counted between two and nine times. The CDR3 DNA reads as TGCGCCAGCAGCCAAGGGACTAGCGGGAGCTGGTACGAGCAGTACTTC. This codes for CASSQGTSGSWYEQYF. V is TRBV4-1 and J is TRBJ2-7; 13 bases fit TRBD2. The J segment lost 4 bases and the V segment lost 1 base, leaving 4 bases of the junction unmatched. CDR1 and CDR2 (germline): MGHRA, YSYEKL. The CDR3 totals 16 residues.